Listed here is a single TCR beta chain. The antigen remains undetermined. The donors were adults (healthy and HIV-negative) with no recent acute infections or vaccinations. Repertoires were generated with immunoSEQ multiplex PCR, while TCRdb's copy carries only in-frame clones and drops some. Among roughly 700,000 clones listed, about 74% were seen once. This entry belongs to a study of shared clonotypes between healthy human individuals. The study's findings and limits: Large depth notwithstanding, sorted-subset sequencing proved incomplete by rarefaction. Generation probabilities were higher for clonotypes shared across all four sorted-subset donors than for unshared ones.

CDR3 length: 14 amino acids. The V end was cut by 4 bases, the J end by 1 base, with 10 bases between. The germline gives CDR1 MGHRA, CDR2 YSYEKL. V is TRBV4-1 and J is TRBJ1-2; the D gene is possibly TRBD1 (6 bases). This clonotype was sampled from a woman in her twenties or thirties in good health. The sample comprised memory CD4+ T cells sorted from blood. As to subset: CD45RA-negative fraction. As DNA, the CDR3 is TGCGCCAGCAGCCGACGGACAGATAACTATGGCTACACCTTC. This encodes CASSRRTDNYGYTF.